This T cell receptor (beta chain) derives from a study of T cell responses to AZD1222 COVID-19 vaccine (dated by TCRdb to the early 2020s). Background on the whole study: AZD1222 recipients whose second dose came at about 4 weeks and those whose second dose came at about 12 weeks were combined into one group, since spike-specific TCR depth and breadth did not differ between the two schedules. A total of 233 trial participants underwent TCR sequencing, of whom roughly 210 had received two doses of AZD1222 and about 25 had received two doses of the MenACWY control vaccine. Trial participants were enrolled by age into 18-55, 56-69 and 70-plus year subgroups, with around 150, 28 and 57 TCR-sequenced participants respectively. The paper's findings and limits, for the study overall: Vaccine-associated CD4 TCRs spanned the whole spike protein, with dominant responses in regions 160-218 and 743-854. Conclusions about previously exposed vaccinees are limited, since just six AZD1222 recipients were seropositive for SARS-CoV-2 at baseline. Nearly half of unique spike-specific TCRs reportedly recognized epitopes outside regions mutated in the B.1.351 and B.1.1.7 variants. Participants were mostly white British, with more females than males. The authors suggested clonal diversity may have been underestimated. Because no day 14 peak-response samples were available, the repertoires could be characterized only after the peak T cell response. Spike-specific TCR breadth and depth rose significantly after two AZD1222 doses compared with day 0 and with MenACWY recipients. In the small 56-69-year group, the increase in depth fell short of significance, most likely because of low power.

What the time point label conveys for this sample: baseline before first vaccination. Vaccinee samples came from UK trials COV001 and COV002, including a single-blind randomized controlled phase 2/3 trial of AZD1222 (ChAdOx1 nCoV-19) in healthy adults. Trial participant PBMC samples were collected at day 0 and day 28 after the second dose for TCRbeta chain sequencing. The CDR3 regions of human TCRbeta chains were analyzed by immunosequencing. Concerning the study's data processing: Repertoire TCRs were checked for matches against a reference library of SARS-CoV-2-specific TCRs that had been generated using the MIRA antigen-specificity platform. Breadth was defined as the fraction of unique TCRs that were SARS-CoV-2-associated, and depth was defined as the fraction of total T cells that were SARS-CoV-2-associated. Using the MIRA data, each spike-specific TCR was mapped to the spike region that the TCR reacts to and placed in a CD4 or CD8 class. Log10-transformed breadth and depth values were compared by one-way ANOVA with Sidak's multiple comparisons tests. Drawn from immuneACCESS, this table holds only the in-frame rearrangements with V and J called that TCRdb kept. Clones are partly lost; checked studies trace under half to an unresolved V gene and leave the rest unexplained. V and J calls and clone size come straight from that table; D and trimming were deduced from the DNA. The sample table shows about 96,000 clones, and approximately 90% are seen once. The top ten hold about 1.5% of the sample.

Reading the germline V gene (reference sequence) gives CDR1 MNHEY and CDR2 SMNVEV. Relative to germline, V is 0 bases shorter and J is 0 bases shorter, with 11 bases between their ends. Including cysteine and phenylalanine, the CDR3 has 16 amino acids. Here the CDR3 DNA is all that survives: 48 bases in frame from base 1. Turning to this clone: Its antigen has not been determined. Base quality data are lacking; no much larger clone is found one base away.

This TCR derives from an adult in good health. The chain is made from TRBV27 and TRBJ1-2, with the D gene not clear enough to name. This material consisted of peripheral blood, taken on day 0 of AZD1222 vaccination. The DNA reads as follows: TGTGCCAGCAGTTTATCGGCGCAGGTGACTAACTATGGCTACACCTTC. Its protein product is CASSLSAQVTNYGYTF.